The clone carrying this T cell receptor (beta chain) was seen more than once but under ten times. The target antigen is unknown. The data stem from a study of cytomegalovirus exposure and HLA in healthy donors. Study-wide background: The 130 or so validation repertoires were reported in a later analysis to have been generated on the same platform as the roughly 670 first-cohort repertoires.

V was trimmed by 7 bases and J by 1 base, leaving 14 bases between them. The CDR3 totals 15 residues. Germline assignment: CDR1 MNHNS and CDR2 SASEGT. Regarding the study as a whole: The listing of 150 to 200 TCR beta chains classed them as cytomegalovirus-associated. Researchers reported that a few CMV-associated chains were confirmed in vitro as CMV antigen-specific.

Clones were sequenced by immunoSEQ multiplex PCR, and TCRdb holds only the in-frame ones, with some missing. The table has some 350,000 clones, around 90% seen once; the top ten hold about 1%. The approximately 120-subject validation cohort, separate from the roughly 670-subject first cohort, included the donors. Sequenced sample: PBMCs. The rearrangement uses TRBV6-1 and TRBJ1-5; D possibly corresponds to TRBD1 (6 bases). The source is a woman in her twenties or thirties in good health and CMV-seropositive. CDR3 region: CASTMTGGSNQPQHF. CDR3 sequence (DNA): TGTGCCAGCACCATGACAGGTGGGAGCAATCAGCCCCAGCATTTT.